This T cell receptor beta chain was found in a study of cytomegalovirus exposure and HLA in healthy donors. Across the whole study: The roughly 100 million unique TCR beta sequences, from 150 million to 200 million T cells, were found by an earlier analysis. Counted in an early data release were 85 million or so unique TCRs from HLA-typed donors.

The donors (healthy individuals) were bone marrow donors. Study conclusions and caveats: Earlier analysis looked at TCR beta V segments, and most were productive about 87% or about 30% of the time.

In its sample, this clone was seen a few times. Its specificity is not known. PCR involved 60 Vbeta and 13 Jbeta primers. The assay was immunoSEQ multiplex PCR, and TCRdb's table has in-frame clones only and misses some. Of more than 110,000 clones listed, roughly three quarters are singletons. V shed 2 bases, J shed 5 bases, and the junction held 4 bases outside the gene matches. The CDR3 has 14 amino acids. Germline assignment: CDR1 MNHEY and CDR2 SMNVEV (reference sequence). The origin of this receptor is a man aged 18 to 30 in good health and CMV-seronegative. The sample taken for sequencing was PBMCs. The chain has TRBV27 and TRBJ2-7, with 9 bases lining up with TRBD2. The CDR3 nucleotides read TGTGCCAGCAGTTTAGGTAGCGGGAGTCACGAGCAGTACTTC. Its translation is CASSLGSGSHEQYF.